This paragraph covers one T cell receptor beta chain sequence. The record originates from a study of blood T cell repertoires in COVID-19. Study overall: T cells, B-cell-depleted T cells, or PBMCs supplied cDNA or gDNA.

Study processing details: Amplified reference gene primers provided the basis for estimating nucleated cell counts. TCRdb's table, derived via immunoSEQ multiplex PCR, lists solely in-frame clones and lacks some. V and J calls and clone size are those listed in that table; D and trimming were worked out from the DNA. The sample carries 86,000 or so clones, 70% to 85% recorded once. V shed 3 bases and J shed 2 bases, with 13 bases lying between them. Germline CDR1 reads SGHRS; CDR2 reads YFSETQ. This CDR3 is built from 15 residues. This clonotype was obtained from a man between 65 and 85 years old with acute or convalescent COVID-19. Sequences were obtained from peripheral blood. The V gene is TRBV5-1, the J gene TRBJ2-3; D perhaps matches TRBD1 (5 bases). The CDR3, as DNA: TGCGCCAGCAGCTCTACAGGTTTTCCCACAGATACGCAGTATTTT. This translates into CASSSTGFPTDTQYF.